These T cell receptor beta chains were read from a single sample in a study of blood T cell repertoires in COVID-19. Sequenced by immunoSEQ multiplex PCR; TCRdb stores in-frame clones only, minus some. The sample has 150,000 to 200,000 clones, 65% to 90% seen once. The sample comprised peripheral blood. Receptors originate from a man aged 50 to 59 with active or convalescent COVID-19. Each CDR3 is given with its conserved first and last residue. A D gene is named only where the DNA matches it firmly. The size entry is marked missing in some rows and otherwise reads once, few, many or a size class.

TRBV6-5	TRBJ2-7	-	-	TGTGCCAGCAGACCCCGGAGGGACTCCAACGAGCAGTACTTC	CASRPRRDSNEQYF
TRBV19	TRBJ1-4	-	-	TGTGCCAGTAGTATGACAGCAACTAATGAAAAACTGTTTTTT	CASSMTATNEKLFF
TRBV19	TRBJ1-2	once	TRBD1	TGTGCCAGTAGTGGACAGGGGACCTTTGGAGATGGCTACACCTTC	CASSGQGTFGDGYTF
TRBV7-9	TRBJ1-6	-	-	TGTGCCAGCAGCGCAGGAGGAAGGTCACCCCTCCACTTT	CASSAGGRSPLHF
TRBV7-6	TRBJ2-7	-	TRBD1	TGTGCCAGCAGCTTGGGGGACAGGGACTACGAGCAGTACTTC	CASSLGDRDYEQYF
TRBV24-1	TRBJ2-1	-	TRBD1	TGTGCCACCAGTGATGGGACAGGGAGTTACAATGAGCAGTTCTTC	CATSDGTGSYNEQFF
TRBV7-2	TRBJ1-5	few	-	TGTGCCAGCAGCTTAGGTCTCCTGAGCCCCCAGCATTTT	CASSLGLLSPQHF
TRBV18	TRBJ1-4	-	-	TGTGCCAGCTCCCTAAGTAGGGGAACCGACGTGAAACTGTTTTTT	CASSLSRGTDVKLFF
TRBV5-1	TRBJ2-1	-	TRBD2	TGCGCCAGCAGCCAACGGGAGGGCGTGGGCAATGAGCAGTTCTTC	CASSQREGVGNEQFF
TRBV4-3	TRBJ1-2	-	TRBD1	TGCGCCAGCAGCCAAGAGGGCGGACAGGGTGGCTACACCTTC	CASSQEGGQGGYTF
TRBV4-1	TRBJ1-4	-	-	TGCGCCAGCAGCCCCTATGAAGATATTGTTGAAAAACTGTTTTTT	CASSPYEDIVEKLFF
TRBV29-1	TRBJ2-7	-	TRBD1	TGCAGCGTCCTACAGGGGCCCTCTTCCTACGAGCAGTACTTC	CSVLQGPSSYEQYF
TRBV9	TRBJ2-7	-	-	TGTGCCAGCAGCCCGGGACATAAAACCTACGAGCAGTACTTC	CASSPGHKTYEQYF
TRBV6-4	TRBJ2-1	-	TRBD2	TGTGCCAGCAGTCTCGGACTAGCGGGAGACGAGCAGTTCTTC	CASSLGLAGDEQFF
TRBV6-5	TRBJ2-3	-	TRBD1	TGTGCCACATGGTCCCGGGACAGGGGGCCAGATACGCAGTATTTT	CATWSRDRGPDTQYF
TRBV30	TRBJ1-6	-	-	TGTGCCTGGGGTGGGCTGGTAGGTTCACCCCTCCACTTT	CAWGGLVGSPLHF
TRBV13	TRBJ1-1	once	-	TGTGCCAGCAGTTTTGAGGGCCTAAACACTGAAGCTTTCTTT	CASSFEGLNTEAFF
TRBV19	TRBJ2-7	-	-	TGTGCCAGTAGTATAGGACCGACTACCTACGAGCAGTACTTC	CASSIGPTTYEQYF
TRBV5-1	TRBJ2-2	few	-	TGCGCCAGCAGCTTGGCAGGAGGTTGGGGTGCCGGGGAGCTGTTTTTT	CASSLAGGWGAGELFF
TRBV19	TRBJ1-4	-	-	TGTGCCAGTAGTATGGACCGGGACACTGCAACTAATGAAAAACTGTTTTTT	CASSMDRDTATNEKLFF
TRBV13	TRBJ2-3	-	TRBD2	TGTGCCAGCAGCCCGCCGGGAGGTAAAGATACGCAGTATTTT	CASSPPGGKDTQYF
TRBV19	TRBJ1-5	-	TRBD1	TGTGCCAGTCGAACAGGGGGCGTGGGTCAGCCCCAGCATTTT	CASRTGGVGQPQHF
TRBV29-1	TRBJ1-2	-	-	TGCAGCGTTCACTACAGGGTGGATTATGGCTACACCTTC	CSVHYRVDYGYTF
TRBV28	TRBJ1-2	-	-	TGTGCCAGCAGCACGACATTAGGCTATGGCTACACCTTC	CASSTTLGYGYTF
TRBV5-4	TRBJ1-2	-	-	TGTGCCAGCAGCCACTCGGCGGGTAGCTATGGCTACACCTTC	CASSHSAGSYGYTF
TRBV20-1	TRBJ1-6	-	TRBD1	TGCAGTGCTAGTGAAGGGGGCGCGTGGAATTCACCCCTCCACTTT	CSASEGGAWNSPLHF
TRBV19	TRBJ2-7	-	-	TGTGCCAGTAGTATTTCTTCCGTTACCTACGAGCAGTACTTC	CASSISSVTYEQYF
TRBV7-9	TRBJ2-1	once	TRBD1	TGTGCCAGCAGCGCCCGACAGGGTCAGGGGTACAATGAGCAGTTCTTC	CASSARQGQGYNEQFF
TRBV2	TRBJ1-1	-	-	TGTGCCAGCAGTGATGAGGGGAACACTGAAGCTTTCTTT	CASSDEGNTEAFF
TRBV3-1/TRBV3-2	TRBJ2-5	-	TRBD2	TGTGCCAGCAGCCCCCTGGTAATGAGCGGGAGCAAGGCAGAGACCCAGTACTTC	CASSPLVMSGSKAETQYF
TRBV18	TRBJ2-2	-	TRBD2	TGTGCCAGCTCACCACCGGGACTAGCGGGATTGGGAAACACCGGGGAGCTGTTTTTT	CASSPPGLAGLGNTGELFF
TRBV5-4	TRBJ2-2	few	-	TGTGCCAGCAGCTTGTTTACGAACACCGGGGAGCTGTTTTTT	CASSLFTNTGELFF
TRBV11-2	TRBJ2-5	-	TRBD2	TGTGCCAGCAGATCTACTAGCGGGAGGGAGGAGACCCAGTACTTC	CASRSTSGREETQYF
TRBV2	TRBJ1-2	-	TRBD1	TGTGCCACAGACAGGGACGGAACTTCAATCTATGGCTACACCTTC	CATDRDGTSIYGYTF
TRBV5-1	TRBJ2-1	-	TRBD1	TGCGCCAGCAGCCAGGACAGGGCTTACAATGAGCAGTTCTTC	CASSQDRAYNEQFF
TRBV5-1	TRBJ1-1	-	TRBD1	TGCGCCAGCAGCTTGGAGGACAGGGCCACTGAAGCTTTCTTT	CASSLEDRATEAFF
TRBV6-2/TRBV6-3	TRBJ2-7	-	-	TGTGCCAGCAGTTACAGGGGGAGTTACGAGCAGTACTTC	CASSYRGSYEQYF
TRBV3-1/TRBV3-2	TRBJ1-5	-	-	TGTGCCAGCAGCTCTAATTACGGGGGTAGTCAGCCCCAGCATTTT	CASSSNYGGSQPQHF
TRBV5-1	TRBJ2-1	few	TRBD2	TGCGCCAGCAGCTTGGGACTAGCGGGGGAGGGTGAGCAGTTCTTC	CASSLGLAGEGEQFF
TRBV5-1	TRBJ1-1	-	TRBD1	TGCGCCAGCAGCTGGGGACAGGTGAACACTGAAGCTTTCTTT	CASSWGQVNTEAFF
TRBV6-1	TRBJ2-7	-	-	TGTGCCAGCAGTGAAGACAGCCCCTACGAGCAGTACTTC	CASSEDSPYEQYF
TRBV28	TRBJ2-7	few	-	TGTGCCAGCAGTTTAGGGGCAGGACAGTCCTACGAGCAGTACTTC	CASSLGAGQSYEQYF
TRBV30	TRBJ2-7	-	-	TGTGCCTGGAGGGCTGACAGTGAACGCGAGCAGTACTTC	CAWRADSEREQYF
TRBV18	TRBJ1-1	-	TRBD1	TGTGCCAGCTCCGGACAGGGAGTTATGAACACTGAAGCTTTCTTT	CASSGQGVMNTEAFF
TRBV9	TRBJ2-5	many	TRBD2	TGTGCCAGCAGCGTATCCGGACTAGCGGTTCGAGAGGAGACCCAGTACTTC	CASSVSGLAVREETQYF
TRBV18	TRBJ1-4	few	-	TGTGCCAGCTCACCCCTTGATCGATCAGCAACTAATGAAAAACTGTTTTTT	CASSPLDRSATNEKLFF